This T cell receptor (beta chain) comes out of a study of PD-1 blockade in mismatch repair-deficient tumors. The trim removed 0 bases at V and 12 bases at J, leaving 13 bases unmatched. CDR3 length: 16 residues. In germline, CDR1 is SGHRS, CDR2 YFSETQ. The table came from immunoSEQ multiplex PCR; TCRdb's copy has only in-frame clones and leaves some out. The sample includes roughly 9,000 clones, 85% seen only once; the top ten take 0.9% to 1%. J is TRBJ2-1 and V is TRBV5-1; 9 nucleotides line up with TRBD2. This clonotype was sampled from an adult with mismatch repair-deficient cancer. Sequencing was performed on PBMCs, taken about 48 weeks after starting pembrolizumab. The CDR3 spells CASSLVFGSGSGGQFF. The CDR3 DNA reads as TGCGCCAGCAGCTTGGTCTTTGGTAGCGGGAGTGGTGGGCAGTTCTTC.